These 12 T cell receptor beta chains originate from one sample sequenced in a study of graft-versus-host responses after intestinal transplantation. Intraepithelial and lamina propria lymphocytes were freed from processed graft tissue. Sequenced by immunoSEQ multiplex PCR; TCRdb stores in-frame clones only, minus some. The sample includes tens of thousands of clones, around 90% of them seen just once. Source: ileum tissue, taken 350 to 400 days after transplant. These receptors all stem from a human patient who received an intestinal transplant, so some T cells may come from the graft donor.

The rearrangement uses TRBV20-1 and TRBJ2-1; D call uncertain. Germline CDR1 and CDR2: DFQATT and SNEGSKA (reference sequence). Deletions cut 6 bases from V and 7 bases from J, with 7 bases between. The CDR3 contains 10 residues. The CDR3 spells CSAYLNEQFF. The CDR3 nucleotides are TGCAGTGCCTATCTAAATGAGCAGTTCTTC.

The CDR3 region is CASSQDQYLDTEAFF. In nucleotides, the CDR3 is TGCGCCAGCAGCCAAGACCAGTACCTGGACACTGAAGCTTTCTTT. J is TRBJ1-1 and V is TRBV4-1; D not resolved. Trimming removed 0 bases from V and 3 bases from J, with 11 bases in between. CDR3 length: 15 amino acids. Germline V gene lookup returns CDR1 MGHRA and CDR2 YSYEKL.

This chain links TRBV5-1 with TRBJ1-6; D is undetermined. Germline lookup yields CDR1 SGHRS and CDR2 YFSETQ. The V end lost 5 bases, the J end lost 6 bases, and 12 bases lay between the germline ends. The CDR3 spans 14 residues. The CDR3 is CASREAAGNSPLHF. Here the CDR3 DNA reads TGCGCCAGCAGAGAGGCGGCCGGTAATTCACCCCTCCACTTT. Supplemented by reference TRBV5-1 and TRBJ1-6, the full variable domain reads KAGVTQTPRYLIKTRGQQVTLSCSPISGHRSVSWYQQTPGQGLQFLFEYFSETQRNKGNFPGRFSGRQFSNSRSEMNVSTLELGDSALYLCASREAAGNSPLHFGNGTRLTVT.

The chain carries TRBV4-2 and TRBJ1-1, with D perhaps TRBD1 (6 bases). With 0 bases removed from V and 2 bases from J, the gap between germline ends came to 10 bases. Germline lookup yields CDR1 LGHNA and CDR2 YNFKEQ. The CDR3 loop spans 15 amino acids. The CDR3 sequence: CASSQDGTKNTEAFF. In DNA form, the CDR3 reads TGTGCCAGCAGCCAAGATGGGACAAAAAACACTGAAGCTTTCTTT.

V gene TRBV9 combines with J gene TRBJ1-5; D is uncertain. The CDR3 runs 15 residues. Trimming removed 0 bases at V and 1 base at J, with 8 bases between. Per germline, CDR1 SGDLS and CDR2 YYNGEE. The CDR3 loop is CASSVGGSSNQPQHF. As DNA, the CDR3 is TGTGCCAGCAGCGTAGGAGGGTCCAGCAATCAGCCCCAGCATTTT.

This clone was observed a handful of times. J is TRBJ1-2 and V is TRBV7-5; TRBD1 reflects the table's D call only, with no check against the DNA. TRBV7-5 counts as a pseudogene. The CDR3 loop spans 14 amino acids. This CDR3 is CVRSSPGQDYGYTF. Written as DNA, the CDR3 is TGTGTCAGAAGCTCCCCGGGACAGGACTATGGCTACACCTTC.

This chain links TRBV15 with TRBJ2-7; D gene ambiguous. CDR3 length equals 14 residues. Germline CDR1 LNHNV, CDR2 YYDKDF (reference sequence). With 0 bases removed from V and 2 bases from J, the gap between germline ends came to 8 bases. As DNA, the CDR3 is TGTGCCACCAGCAGAGAAGACCCCCCCTACGAGCAGTACTTC. This sequence encodes CATSREDPPYEQYF.

The rearrangement uses TRBV6-6 and TRBJ2-3; possibly TRBD1 for D (6 bases). Germline lookup yields CDR1 MNHNY and CDR2 SVGAGI (reference sequence). This CDR3 has 15 residues. Trimming left V 6 bases short and J 4 bases short, with 17 bases between. The CDR3 loop reads CASSVQGKASDTQYF. Written as DNA, the CDR3 is TGTGCCAGCAGCGTACAGGGAAAAGCGTCAGATACGCAGTATTTT.

V gene TRBV11-2 combines with J gene TRBJ2-7; D remains unclear. Germline CDR1 reads SGHAT; CDR2 reads FQNNGV. V dropped 1 base and J dropped 2 bases, with 6 bases sitting between them. This CDR3 region has 13 residues. The CDR3 DNA follows: TGTGCCAGCAGCTTAGCCGGTACCTACGAGCAGTACTTC. Amino acid sequence: CASSLAGTYEQYF.

The chain recombines TRBV4-1 with TRBJ2-3; D gene unclear. Trimming pared 2 bases from V and 4 bases from J, leaving 4 bases between. Per germline, CDR1 MGHRA and CDR2 YSYEKL. CDR3 length: 12 amino acids. CDR3 bases: TGCGCCAGCAGCCAACTAGCAGATACGCAGTATTTT. It translates to CASSQLADTQYF.

V gene TRBV18 combines with J gene TRBJ2-7; no clear D gene. V lost 3 bases and J lost 5, with 11 bases in between. Per germline, CDR1 KGHSH and CDR2 LQKENI. The CDR3 sequence is 13 residues long. For the CDR3, the DNA is TGTGCCAGCTCACCGGGTATTCGGGACGAGCAGTACTTC. Its translation is CASSPGIRDEQYF.

V is TRBV6-5 and J is TRBJ2-1, with 10 positions matching TRBD2. Germline-derived CDR1 and CDR2 are MNHEY and SVGAGI. V lost 5 bases and J lost 6; bases outside the gene matches: 1. The CDR3 runs 13 residues. CDR3 protein: CASSSGRANEQFF. The CDR3, as DNA: TGTGCCAGCAGTAGCGGGAGGGCCAATGAGCAGTTCTTC.